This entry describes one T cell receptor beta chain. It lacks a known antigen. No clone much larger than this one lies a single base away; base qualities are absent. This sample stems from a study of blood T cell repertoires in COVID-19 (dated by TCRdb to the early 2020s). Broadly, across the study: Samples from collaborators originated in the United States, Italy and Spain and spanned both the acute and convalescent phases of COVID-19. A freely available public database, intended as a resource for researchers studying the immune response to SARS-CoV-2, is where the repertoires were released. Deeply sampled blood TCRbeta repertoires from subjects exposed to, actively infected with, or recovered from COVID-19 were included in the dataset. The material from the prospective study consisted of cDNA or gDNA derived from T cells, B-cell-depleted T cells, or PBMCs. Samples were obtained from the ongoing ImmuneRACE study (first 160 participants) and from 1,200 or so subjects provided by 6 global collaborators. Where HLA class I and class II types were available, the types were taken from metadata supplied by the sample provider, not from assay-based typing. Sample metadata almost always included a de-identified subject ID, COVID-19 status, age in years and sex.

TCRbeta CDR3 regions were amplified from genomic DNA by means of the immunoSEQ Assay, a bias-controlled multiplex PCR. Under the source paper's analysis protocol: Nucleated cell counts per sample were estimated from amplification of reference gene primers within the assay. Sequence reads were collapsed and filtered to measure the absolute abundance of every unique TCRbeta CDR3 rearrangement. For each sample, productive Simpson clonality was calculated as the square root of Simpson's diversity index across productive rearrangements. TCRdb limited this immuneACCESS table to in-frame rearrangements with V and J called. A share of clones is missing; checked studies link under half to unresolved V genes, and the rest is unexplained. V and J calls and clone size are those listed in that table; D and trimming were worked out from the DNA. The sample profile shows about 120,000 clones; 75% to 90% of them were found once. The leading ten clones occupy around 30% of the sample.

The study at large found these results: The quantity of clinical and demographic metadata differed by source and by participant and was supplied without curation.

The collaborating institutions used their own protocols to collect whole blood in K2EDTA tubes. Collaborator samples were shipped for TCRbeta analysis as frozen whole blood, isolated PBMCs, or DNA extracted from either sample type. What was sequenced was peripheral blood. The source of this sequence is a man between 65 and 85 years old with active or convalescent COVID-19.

The CDR3 in this case is CATSLQGPSTEAFF. The bases are TGTGCCACCAGCTTACAGGGACCCAGCACTGAAGCTTTCTTT. The sequence joins TRBV15 to TRBJ1-1; a tentative D match to TRBD1 spans 6 bases. The CDR3 starts with the cysteine, ends with the phenylalanine, and has 14 residues. Only the CDR3 DNA is retained, 42 bases long and in frame from the first base. V is pared back by 5 bases and J by 4 bases, with 14 bases lying between the germline termini. The germline V gene (reference sequence) supplies CDR1 LNHNV and CDR2 YYDKDF.